These 9 T cell receptor beta chains came from one sample sequenced in a study of blood T cell repertoires in COVID-19. Method: immunoSEQ multiplex PCR; TCRdb's copy keeps in-frame clones and lacks some. The table shows roughly 49,000 clones, with roughly 86% occurring only once. Material: peripheral blood. The receptors come from a man older than 75 with active COVID-19.

This chain joins TRBV11-1 and TRBJ2-3, with D unclear. Germline CDR1 SGHAT, CDR2 FQDESV (reference sequence). V lost 5 bases, J lost 1 base, and 16 bases lay in between. The CDR3 is 16 amino acids. DNA for the CDR3: TGTGCCAGCAGCCCCGCCGTCAGTTTTGGCACAGATACGCAGTATTTT. Its translation is CASSPAVSFGTDTQYF. The full variable domain, completed using reference TRBV11-1 and TRBJ2-3, is EAEVAQSPRYKITEKSQAVAFWCDPISGHATLYWYRQILGQGPELLVQFQDESVVDDSQLPKDRFSAERLKGVDSTLKIQPAELGDSAMYLCASSPAVSFGTDTQYFGPGTRLTVL.

V is TRBV19 and J is TRBJ1-5; 8 bases are shared with TRBD1. The V gene's germline CDR1 is LNHDA and CDR2 SQIVND (reference sequence). The CDR3 extends over 16 amino acids. V gave up 9 bases and J gave up 0 bases; unmatched junction bases: 10. The DNA of the CDR3 is TGTGCCAGCCATAGCAGACAGGGGAATAGCAATCAGCCCCAGCATTTT. Translated, it gives CASHSRQGNSNQPQHF.

The V gene is TRBV28, the J gene TRBJ2-7; 8 nucleotides match TRBD1. J was trimmed by 5 bases and V by 2 bases; bases with no gene match: 11. Per germline, CDR1 MDHEN and CDR2 SYDVKM. The CDR3 is made up of 16 amino acids. The DNA of the CDR3 is TGTGCCAGCAGTTTAATTGACAGGGGACCTGTTGACGAGCAGTACTTC. This gives the protein CASSLIDRGPVDEQYF.

Here the CDR3 DNA reads TGTGCCAGCAGCTATACCGGGACTAGAGGTTATAATGAGCAGTTCTTC. It codes for CASSYTGTRGYNEQFF. The chain has TRBV7-3 and TRBJ2-1; TRBD2 matches at 8 bases. The CDR3 has 16 amino acids. V lost 4 bases, J lost 7 bases, and 12 bases stayed unmatched. CDR1 is SGHTA, CDR2 FQGTGA, per germline.

CDR3 DNA: TGTGCCATTGGGACTAGCGGGAGACACGAGCAGTACTTC. This codes for CAIGTSGRHEQYF. The rearrangement uses TRBV10-3 and TRBJ2-7; 14 positions match TRBD2. Unmatched junction bases numbered 3, after V lost 9 bases and J lost 5 bases. Germline assignment: CDR1 ENHRY and CDR2 SYGVKD. The CDR3 is made up of 13 amino acids.

This rearrangement joins TRBV27 to TRBJ2-3, with D perhaps matching TRBD1 (5 bases). The V end was cut by 8 bases, the J end by 0 bases, with 15 bases between. The germline CDR1 and CDR2 sequences are MNHEY and SMNVEV (reference sequence). CDR3 length: 15 residues. The CDR3 is CASGLGRTSTDTQYF. As DNA, the CDR3 is TGTGCCAGCGGGCTCGGGCGGACAAGCACAGATACGCAGTATTTT.

The CDR3 DNA reads as TGTGCCAGCAGCTTGACAGGGGGCCTTTCAGAGACCCAGTACTTC. This gives the protein CASSLTGGLSETQYF. The V and J genes are TRBV7-9 and TRBJ2-5; TRBD1 matches at 10 bases. The CDR3 runs to 15 residues. With V trimmed by 3 bases and J by 4 bases, 5 bases remained unmatched. The V gene's germline CDR1 is SEHNR and CDR2 FQNEAQ (reference sequence).

This rearrangement joins TRBV30 to TRBJ1-3, with 11 bases identical to TRBD1. This CDR3 comprises 15 residues. Trimming removed 3 bases from V and 6 bases from J; junction bases left unmatched: 7. The germline CDR1 and CDR2 sequences are GTSNPN and SVGIG (reference sequence). CDR3 in amino acids: CAWSLYGQGANTIYF. In DNA, the CDR3 is TGTGCCTGGAGCCTGTACGGACAGGGGGCAAACACCATATATTTT. Looking up the rest from reference TRBV30 and TRBJ1-3 gives the full variable domain: SQTIHQWPATLVQPVGSPLSLECTVEGTSNPNLYWYRQAAGRGLQLLFYSVGIGQISSEVPQNLSASRPQDRQFILSSKKLLLSDSGFYLCAWSLYGQGANTIYFGEGSWLTVV.

The rearrangement joins TRBV5-1 to TRBJ1-1; a weak D match, TRBD1 (6 bases). Germline CDR1 SGHRS, CDR2 YFSETQ. The V gene lost 0 bases and the J gene lost 0 bases, with 12 bases spanning the gap. The CDR3 consists of 16 residues. The CDR3 nucleotides read TGCGCCAGCAGCTTGGGACAGGAGTTCATGAACACTGAAGCTTTCTTT. This gives the protein CASSLGQEFMNTEAFF.